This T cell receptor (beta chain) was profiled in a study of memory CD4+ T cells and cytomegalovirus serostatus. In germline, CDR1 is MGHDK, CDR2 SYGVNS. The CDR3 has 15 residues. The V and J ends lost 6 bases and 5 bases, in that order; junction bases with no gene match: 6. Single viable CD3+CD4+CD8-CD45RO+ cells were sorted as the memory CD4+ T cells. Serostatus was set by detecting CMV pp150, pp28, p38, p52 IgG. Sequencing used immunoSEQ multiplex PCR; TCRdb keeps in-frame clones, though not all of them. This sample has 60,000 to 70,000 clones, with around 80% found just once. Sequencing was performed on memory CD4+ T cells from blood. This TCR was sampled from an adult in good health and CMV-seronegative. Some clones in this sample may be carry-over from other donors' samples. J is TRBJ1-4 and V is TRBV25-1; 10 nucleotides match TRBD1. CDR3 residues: CASSEQDRGNEKLFF. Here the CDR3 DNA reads TGTGCCAGCAGCGAGCAGGACAGGGGGAATGAAAAACTGTTTTTT.